The 26 T cell receptor beta chains in this list originate from one sample, sequenced in a study of blood T cell repertoires in COVID-19. Method: immunoSEQ multiplex PCR; TCRdb's copy keeps in-frame clones and lacks some. The repertoire holds approximately 400,000 clones, with around four fifths as singletons. The sample was PBMCs or T cells enriched from blood (not recorded which). These receptors came from a woman in her 50s who had recovered from COVID-19.

As for this clone: Within the sample, other DNA sequences also encode this same CDR3. The gene calls are TRBV7-2 and TRBJ2-7, with TRBD2 matching 7 bases. The CDR3 has 14 residues. With 5 bases clipped from V and 2 bases from J, the junction kept 6 bases outside the gene matches. Looked up from germline, CDR1 is SGHTA and CDR2 is FQGNSA. The DNA of the CDR3 is TGTGCCAGCAGCCCGAGCGGGGCCCCCTACGAGCAGTACTTC. This translates into CASSPSGAPYEQYF.

V and J are TRBV3-1 (or the pseudogene TRBV3-2) and TRBJ2-1; the match to TRBD2 covers 8 bases. CDR1 LGHDT and CDR2 YNNKEL come from the germline V gene (reference sequence). This CDR3 contains 15 residues. With 5 bases clipped from V and 4 bases from J, the junction kept 7 bases outside the gene matches. This chain's CDR3 is CASSRGLAGYNEQFF. In DNA, the CDR3 is TGTGCCAGCAGCAGAGGACTAGCTGGGTACAATGAGCAGTTCTTC.

This rearrangement joins TRBV19 to TRBJ1-4, with 10 bases matching TRBD1. The V and J ends lost 3 bases and 4 bases, in that order; junction bases with no gene match: 8. The CDR3 covers 17 residues. The V gene's germline CDR1 is LNHDA and CDR2 SQIVND (reference sequence). CDR3 nucleotides: TGTGCCAGTAGTATTTTGGGACAGGGGAAAATTAATGAAAAACTGTTTTTT. Its protein product is CASSILGQGKINEKLFF.

The chain has TRBV6-1 and TRBJ1-2, with 8 bases matching TRBD1. Trimming took 2 bases from V and 6 from J; bases not matched to a gene: 2. This CDR3 has 13 residues. The germline CDR1 and CDR2 sequences are MNHNS and SASEGT. The CDR3 loop is CASSERQGHGYTF. The DNA of the CDR3 is TGTGCCAGCAGTGAAAGACAGGGGCATGGCTACACCTTC.

This clone was observed a few times. The rearrangement links TRBV6-5 to TRBJ1-1, with D unresolved. Germline CDR1 is MNHEY and CDR2 is SVGAGI. The CDR3 sequence is 13 residues long. V lost 6 bases and J lost 1, with 9 bases in between. The CDR3 protein is CASSLKWNTEAFF. The CDR3 nucleotides are TGTGCCAGCAGCCTAAAGTGGAACACTGAAGCTTTCTTT.

The genes are TRBV5-1 and TRBJ1-1, with TRBD1 identical over 8 bases. Germline V gives CDR1 SGHRS, CDR2 YFSETQ. V was clipped by 4 bases and J by 1 base; unmatched bases: 12. CDR3 length equals 17 residues. The CDR3 sequence is CASSALPPGQANTEAFF. DNA of the CDR3: TGCGCCAGCAGCGCCCTCCCCCCGGGACAGGCGAACACTGAAGCTTTCTTT.

This clone was counted once. The chain recombines TRBV28 with TRBJ1-2, with TRBD1 identical over 7 bases. This CDR3 has 14 residues. The J segment lost 3 bases and the V segment lost 6 bases, leaving 7 bases of the junction unmatched. CDR1 is MDHEN and CDR2 is SYDVKM in the germline V gene. DNA of the CDR3: TGTGCCAGCAGGTACCTCGGGACAGACTATGGCTACACCTTC. As protein: CASRYLGTDYGYTF.

The chain employs TRBV6-5 and TRBJ2-5; D not resolved. This CDR3 spans 11 amino acids. The V gene's germline CDR1 is MNHEY and CDR2 SVGAGI. Trimming took 2 bases from V and 7 from J, leaving 5 bases between them. CDR3 nucleotides: TGTGCCAGCAGTTACGAGTGGACCCAGTACTTC. Protein: CASSYEWTQYF.

The gene calls are TRBV4-3 and TRBJ2-1; a possible D gene is TRBD2 (6 bases). The CDR3 contains 15 residues. In germline, CDR1 is LGHNA, CDR2 YSLEER. Trimming removed 0 bases at V and 7 bases at J, with 13 bases between. CDR3 in DNA: TGCGCCAGCAGCCAAGACCCGGGAGTGGCAAATGAGCAGTTCTTC. It specifies CASSQDPGVANEQFF.

This chain links TRBV30 with TRBJ1-2, with D possibly being TRBD1 (5 bases). This CDR3 is 16 amino acids long. Trimming took 5 bases from V and 4 from J, leaving 23 bases between them. Germline CDR1 GTSNPN, CDR2 SVGIG (reference sequence). CDR3 nucleotides: TGTGCCTGGGGGACCCCCCCGACAAGGCCCATCTATGGCTACACCTTC. Residues: CAWGTPPTRPIYGYTF. Full variable domain (rest looked up from reference TRBV30 and TRBJ1-2): SQTIHQWPATLVQPVGSPLSLECTVEGTSNPNLYWYRQAAGRGLQLLFYSVGIGQISSEVPQNLSASRPQDRQFILSSKKLLLSDSGFYLCAWGTPPTRPIYGYTFGSGTRLTVV.

The V gene is TRBV20-1, the J gene TRBJ1-2, with D uncertain. CDR3 size: 11 residues. The germline gives CDR1 DFQATT, CDR2 SNEGSKA (reference sequence). V was cut by 6 bases and J by 3 bases, with 8 bases left in between. CDR3 region: CSARSDYGYTF. In DNA, the CDR3 is TGCAGTGCGCGCTCGGACTATGGCTACACCTTC.

The chain couples TRBV30 to TRBJ1-2; D gene unclear. V lost 3 bases and J 4 bases, leaving 12 bases between the germline ends. This CDR3 is 13 amino acids long. Germline V gives CDR1 GTSNPN, CDR2 SVGIG (reference sequence). The chain's CDR3 is CAWRPREIYGYTF. DNA of the CDR3: TGTGCCTGGAGGCCGAGAGAAATCTATGGCTACACCTTC.

The chain couples TRBV11-2 to TRBJ1-2; tentatively, D is TRBD1 (5 bases). Trimming stripped 5 bases from V and 7 bases from J, with 17 bases between. The germline V gene encodes CDR1 SGHAT and CDR2 FQNNGV. The CDR3 sequence is 14 residues long. In DNA, the CDR3 is TGTGCCAGCAGCCCTGGGGCAGCCACCACTGGCTACACCTTC. This translates into CASSPGAATTGYTF.

The chain carries TRBV15 and TRBJ1-1, with TRBD1 matching over 7 bases. Unmatched junction bases numbered 5, after V lost 3 bases and J lost 4 bases. Germline-derived CDR1 and CDR2 are LNHNV and YYDKDF (reference sequence). This CDR3 is built from 14 residues. In DNA, the CDR3 is TGTGCCACCAGCAGGGGACAGCCAGGCACTGAAGCTTTCTTT. It specifies CATSRGQPGTEAFF.

Only a few counts were recorded for this clone. The V and J genes are TRBV5-8 and TRBJ2-7; TRBD1 agrees at 8 bases. With 4 bases clipped from V and 0 bases from J, the junction kept 15 bases outside the gene matches. The CDR3 is 18 residues long. Per the germline V gene, CDR1 is SGHTS and CDR2 is YDEGEE. In DNA, the CDR3 is TGTGCCAGCAGCAAGGTCAGAGGGACAGGCTCGGGCTCCTACGAGCAGTACTTC. Its protein is CASSKVRGTGSGSYEQYF.

The chain combines TRBV10-3 with TRBJ2-3; 7 bases are shared with TRBD1. V was clipped by 2 bases and J by 0 bases; unmatched bases: 2. The CDR3 contains 15 residues. Germline assignment: CDR1 ENHRY and CDR2 SYGVKD. CDR3 DNA: TGTGCCATCAGTGAGGTGGGACAGAGCACAGATACGCAGTATTTT. This encodes CAISEVGQSTDTQYF.

The J gene is TRBJ1-3, the V gene TRBV7-9; D is unresolved. Germline-derived CDR1 and CDR2 are SEHNR and FQNEAQ (reference sequence). The CDR3 contains 15 residues. Trimming pared 5 bases from V and 0 bases from J, leaving 11 bases between. This CDR3 is CASSPDSFSGNTIYF. In DNA form, the CDR3 reads TGTGCCAGCAGCCCGGACTCCTTCTCTGGAAACACCATATATTTT.

This rearrangement joins TRBV18 to TRBJ2-2, with D perhaps TRBD1 (6 bases). Trimming removed 3 bases from V and 6 bases from J, with 11 bases in between. The CDR3 is 14 residues long. Germline V gene lookup returns CDR1 KGHSH and CDR2 LQKENI. CDR3 coding DNA: TGTGCCAGCTCACCTTCTCAGGGGTCCGGGGAGCTGTTTTTT. Its protein is CASSPSQGSGELFF.

The rearrangement uses TRBV25-1 and TRBJ1-2; tentative D call: TRBD1 (6 bases). This CDR3 region has 15 residues. V was cut by 1 base and J by 1 base, with 10 bases left in between. Germline values: CDR1 MGHDK, CDR2 SYGVNS. CDR3 residues: CASSEWAGDNYGYTF. The CDR3 nucleotides are TGTGCCAGCAGTGAATGGGCAGGGGATAACTATGGCTACACCTTC.

The sample holds one count of this clone. V and J are TRBV7-9 and TRBJ2-1, with 13 bases fitting TRBD2. Germline V CDR1 and CDR2: SEHNR, FQNEAQ (reference sequence). The CDR3 is made up of 15 amino acids. Unmatched junction bases numbered 4, after V lost 5 bases and J lost 6 bases. CDR3 in amino acids: CASSRTSGSTNEQFF. For the CDR3, the DNA is TGTGCCAGCAGCCGGACTAGCGGGAGTACCAATGAGCAGTTCTTC.

V gene TRBV9 combines with J gene TRBJ1-4; D ambiguous. Germline values: CDR1 SGDLS, CDR2 YYNGEE. The CDR3 consists of 15 residues. V lost 0 bases and J 0 bases, leaving 6 bases between the germline ends. The CDR3 loop reads CASSVGQTTNEKLFF. In nucleotides, the CDR3 is TGTGCCAGCAGCGTAGGGCAGACAACTAATGAAAAACTGTTTTTT.

V gene TRBV5-5 combines with J gene TRBJ1-3, with D unclear. The V gene lost 4 bases and the J gene lost 4 bases, with 15 bases spanning the gap. Germline V lookup: CDR1 SGHKS, CDR2 YYEKEE (reference sequence). CDR3 length equals 15 residues. The CDR3 loop reads CASSLVTSIGNTIYF. Written as DNA, the CDR3 is TGTGCCAGCAGCCTAGTCACTTCGATAGGAAACACCATATATTTT.

DNA for the CDR3: TGTGCCAGCAGTAAGTCCCGGGACAGGGTAATTGAGAGCTCCTACAATGAGCAGTTCTTC. Translated: CASSKSRDRVIESSYNEQFF. The genes are TRBV6-8 and TRBJ2-1; 9 bases are shared with TRBD1. CDR1 and CDR2 (germline): MNHGY, SAAAGT. The trim removed 5 bases at V and 0 bases at J, leaving 17 bases unmatched. This CDR3 has 20 amino acids.

The chain is built from TRBV5-1 and TRBJ2-6, with TRBD1 matching 10 bases. Germline lookup yields CDR1 SGHRS and CDR2 YFSETQ. This CDR3 comprises 19 residues. Germline trimming cut 4 bases from V and 4 bases from J; bases unmatched to any gene: 14. The CDR3 is CASSPSTGGAGAGANVLTF. CDR3 nucleotides: TGCGCCAGCAGCCCCTCGACAGGGGGCGCGGGAGCCGGGGCCAACGTCCTGACTTTC.

This chain joins TRBV18 and TRBJ2-7; TRBD1 is a possible D gene (6 bases). V lost 6 bases, J lost 0 bases, and 18 bases lay in between. The CDR3 totals 16 residues. CDR1 KGHSH and CDR2 LQKENI come from the germline V gene. CDR3 DNA sequence: TGTGCCAGCTCGCCGGGGACACCCTACAACTCCTACGAGCAGTACTTC. Translating it yields CASSPGTPYNSYEQYF.

The chain combines TRBV5-4 with TRBJ2-6, with 8 bases fitting TRBD1. Germline lookup yields CDR1 SGHNT and CDR2 YYREEE (reference sequence). The CDR3 runs to 17 residues. The V and J ends lost 2 bases and 0 bases, in that order; junction bases with no gene match: 4. CDR3 region: CASSLQGVFSGANVLTF. DNA for the CDR3: TGTGCCAGCAGCTTACAGGGGGTATTCTCTGGGGCCAACGTCCTGACTTTC. The whole variable domain, filled in from reference TRBV5-4 and TRBJ2-6, reads ETGVTQSPTHLIKTRGQQVTLRCSSQSGHNTVSWYQQALGQGPQFIFQYYREEENGRGNFPPRFSGLQFPNYSSELNVNALELDDSALYLCASSLQGVFSGANVLTFGAGSRLTVL.